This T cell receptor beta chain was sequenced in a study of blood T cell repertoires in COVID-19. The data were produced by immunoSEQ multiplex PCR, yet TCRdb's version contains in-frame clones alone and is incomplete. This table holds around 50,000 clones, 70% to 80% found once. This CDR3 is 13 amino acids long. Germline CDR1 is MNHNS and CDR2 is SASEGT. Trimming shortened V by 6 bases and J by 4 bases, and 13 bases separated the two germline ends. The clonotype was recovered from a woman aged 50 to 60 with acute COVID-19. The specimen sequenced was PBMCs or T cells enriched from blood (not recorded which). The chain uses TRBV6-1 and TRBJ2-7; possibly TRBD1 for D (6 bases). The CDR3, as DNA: TGTGCCAGCAGAAGGACAGAGACATACGAGCAGTACTTC. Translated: CASRRTETYEQYF.